Sequencing of this T cell receptor (beta chain) was carried out in a study of human T cells and chemical hapten exposure. For the study at large: The study patch tested 0.01% DPC on the upper back and read results at 6 days.

Time point of the sample: pre-sensitization, week 0. The sample's treatment: therapeutic diphenylcyclopropenone sensitization with weekly scalp DPC. The germline gives CDR1 DFQATT, CDR2 SNEGSKA (reference sequence). V shed 4 bases and J 3 bases; nucleotides not matched to a gene: 4. The CDR3 loop spans 13 amino acids. There are a few counts of this clonotype. TCRdb analysed the RACE reads with MiXCR anew, one entry per CDR3 protein. This table holds more than 250,000 distinct CDR3 sequences, approximately 8.6% found once. V is TRBV20-1 and J is TRBJ1-2; 8 positions match TRBD1. This TCR was sampled from a woman in her forties with alopecia areata. Some clones in this sample may be carry-over from other donors' samples. The specimen was whole blood, collected in connection with sensitization to the hapten diphenylcyclopropenone (DPC). CDR3: CSATGGADYGYTF. Written as DNA, the CDR3 is TGCAGTGCTACAGGGGGCGCCGACTATGGCTACACCTTC.